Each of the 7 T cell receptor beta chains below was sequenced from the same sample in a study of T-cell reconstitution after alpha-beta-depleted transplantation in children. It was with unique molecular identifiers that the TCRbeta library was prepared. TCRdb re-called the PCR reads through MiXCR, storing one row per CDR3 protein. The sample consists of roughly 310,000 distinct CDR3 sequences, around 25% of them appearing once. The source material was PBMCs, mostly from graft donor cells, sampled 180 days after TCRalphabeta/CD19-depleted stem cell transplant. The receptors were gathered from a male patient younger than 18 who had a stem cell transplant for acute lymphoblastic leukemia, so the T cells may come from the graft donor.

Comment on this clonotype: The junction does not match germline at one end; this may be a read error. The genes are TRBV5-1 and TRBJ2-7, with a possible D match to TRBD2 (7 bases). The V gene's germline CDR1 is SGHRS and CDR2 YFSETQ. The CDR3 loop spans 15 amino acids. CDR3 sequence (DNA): TGTGCCAGCAGCTTGGGGGCTAGCGGAACCTACGAGCAGTACTTC. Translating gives CASSLGASGTYEQYF.

As DNA, the CDR3 is TGTGCCAGCAGCTTAGCATATCAAGGCCGCAATGAGCAGTTCTTC. Protein sequence: CASSLAYQGRNEQFF. This sequence joins TRBV7-9 and TRBJ2-1; D uncertain. Germline values: CDR1 SEHNR, CDR2 FQNEAQ (reference sequence). V shed 0 bases and J shed 6 bases, with 12 bases lying between them. This CDR3 has 15 residues.

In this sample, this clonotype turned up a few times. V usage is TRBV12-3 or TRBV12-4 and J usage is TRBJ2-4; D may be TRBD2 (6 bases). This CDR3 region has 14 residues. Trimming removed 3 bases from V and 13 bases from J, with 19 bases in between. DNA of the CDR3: TGTGCCAGCAGTTTGACCCGGGGAGGCCCTATACAGTACTTC. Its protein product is CASSLTRGGPIQYF.

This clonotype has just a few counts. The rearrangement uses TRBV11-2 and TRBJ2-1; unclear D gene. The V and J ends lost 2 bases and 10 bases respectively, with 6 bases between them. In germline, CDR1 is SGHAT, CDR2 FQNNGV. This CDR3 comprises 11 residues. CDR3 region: CASSLISEQFF. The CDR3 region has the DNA TGTGCCAGCAGCTTAATAAGCGAGCAGTTCTTC.

The CDR3 DNA reads as TGTGCCAGCAGTTCGAACCGGGACACCGTGTACTTC. Translating gives CASSSNRDTVYF. V is TRBV28 and J is TRBJ2-5; perhaps TRBD1 as D (6 bases). The CDR3 loop spans 12 amino acids. Germline assignment: CDR1 MDHEN and CDR2 SYDVKM. Trimming stripped 4 bases from V and 13 bases from J, with 16 bases between.

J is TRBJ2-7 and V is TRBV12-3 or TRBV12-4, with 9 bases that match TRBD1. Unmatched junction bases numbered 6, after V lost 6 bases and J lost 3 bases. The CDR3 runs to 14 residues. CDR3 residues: CASSRTGAHYEQYF. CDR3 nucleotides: TGTGCCAGCAGCAGGACAGGGGCTCACTACGAGCAGTACTTC.

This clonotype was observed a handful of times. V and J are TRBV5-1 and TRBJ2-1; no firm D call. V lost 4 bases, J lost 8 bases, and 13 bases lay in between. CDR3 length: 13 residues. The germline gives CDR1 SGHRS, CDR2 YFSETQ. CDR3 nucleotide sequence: TGCGCCAGCAGCGCGATAGCAGCCGATGAGCAGTTCTTC. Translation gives CASSAIAADEQFF.